What follows are 22 T cell receptor beta chains derived from one specimen sequenced in a study of T cell responses to AZD1222 COVID-19 vaccine. This table comes from immunoSEQ multiplex PCR, and its TCRdb copy is limited to in-frame clones, with some not included. The table shows fewer than 150,000 clones, with roughly nine tenths occurring only once. This sample comprised peripheral blood, obtained 28 days after the second AZD1222 dose. All receptors come from an adult who received the AZD1222 COVID-19 vaccine.

This clone is a singleton in its sample. The V and J genes are TRBV27 and TRBJ1-1; D unclear. Germline values: CDR1 MNHEY, CDR2 SMNVEV (reference sequence). Trimming removed 5 bases from V and 1 base from J, with 11 bases in between. This CDR3 is built from 14 residues. Here the CDR3 DNA reads TGTGCCAGCAGTACCCCGACGGCGAACACTGAAGCTTTCTTT. Its translation: CASSTPTANTEAFF.

This rearrangement joins TRBV2 to TRBJ1-3; no reliable D call. Germline V lookup: CDR1 SNHLY, CDR2 FYNNEI. CDR3 length: 16 residues. V lost 4 bases, J lost 1 base, and 14 bases lay in between. The CDR3 region is CASSARSPRSGNTIYF. The CDR3, as DNA: TGTGCCAGCAGTGCACGAAGCCCGAGGTCTGGAAACACCATATATTTT.

The V gene is TRBV3-1 (or the pseudogene TRBV3-2), the J gene TRBJ2-5, with a weak D call TRBD1 (6 bases). V lost 1 base to trimming and J lost 1 base, with 13 bases between them. The CDR3 has 16 residues. The V gene's germline CDR1 is LGHDT and CDR2 YNNKEL (reference sequence). CDR3 region: CASSQGSGHLQETQYF. In DNA form, the CDR3 reads TGTGCCAGCAGCCAAGGTTCGGGACACCTCCAAGAGACCCAGTACTTC.

This chain uses TRBV7-9 with TRBJ2-1, with D possibly matching TRBD1 (6 bases). Germline lookup yields CDR1 SEHNR and CDR2 FQNEAQ (reference sequence). The CDR3 sequence is 15 residues long. The V gene lost 3 bases and the J gene lost 10 bases, with 19 bases spanning the gap. The CDR3 region is CASSLLQGVWEEQFF. DNA of the CDR3: TGTGCCAGCAGCTTGCTACAGGGAGTTTGGGAAGAGCAGTTCTTC.

The chain has TRBV4-3 and TRBJ2-2, with D unresolved. The ends were cut back, 0 bases at V and 0 bases at J, with 8 bases in the middle. This CDR3 is built from 16 residues. Germline V CDR1 and CDR2: LGHNA, YSLEER. CDR3 sequence: CASSQDTGANTGELFF. Here the CDR3 DNA reads TGCGCCAGCAGCCAAGATACGGGTGCGAACACCGGGGAGCTGTTTTTT.

The chain recombines TRBV29-1 with TRBJ1-1; tentative D call: TRBD1 (6 bases). CDR3 length: 10 residues. Trimming took 6 bases from V and 11 from J, leaving 13 bases between them. Germline CDR1 is SQVTM and CDR2 is ANQGSEA. The CDR3 nucleotides read TGCAGCGTCAAAACAGGGAGGGCTTTCTTT. Amino acids: CSVKTGRAFF.

V is TRBV7-2 and J is TRBJ1-1, with D possibly TRBD1 on 5 matching bases. The V gene lost 5 bases and the J gene lost 6 bases, with 22 bases spanning the gap. CDR3 length equals 16 residues. Germline loops: CDR1 SGHTA, CDR2 FQGNSA. The CDR3 region has the DNA TGTGCCAGCAGCCACCCTCCGACGGCAGGGATTCCTGAAGCTTTCTTT. It encodes CASSHPPTAGIPEAFF.

The chain links TRBV15 to TRBJ1-1; 12 bases match TRBD1. The CDR3 runs 18 residues. Germline CDR1 reads LNHNV; CDR2 reads YYDKDF (reference sequence). J was trimmed by 1 base and V by 1 base; bases with no gene match: 7. CDR3 nucleotides: TGTGCCACCAGCAGAGCTCCGGGACAGGGGGCTACGAACACTGAAGCTTTCTTT. Residues: CATSRAPGQGATNTEAFF.

The chain carries TRBV6-6 and TRBJ2-6, with TRBD1 as a possible D gene (6 bases). V lost 4 bases, J lost 6 bases, and 13 bases lay in between. The CDR3 extends over 15 amino acids. Germline V lookup: CDR1 MNHNY, CDR2 SVGAGI (reference sequence). CDR3 nucleotide sequence: TGTGCCAGCAGTTTAGGACGGACAGAGGCCAACGTCCTGACTTTC. Translated, it gives CASSLGRTEANVLTF.

In nucleotides, the CDR3 is TGCAGTGCTCAGACTAACTATGGCTACACCTTC. Protein product: CSAQTNYGYTF. The rearrangement links TRBV20-1 to TRBJ1-2, with D unclear. The CDR3 loop spans 11 amino acids. V lost 5 bases to trimming and J lost 0 bases, with 4 bases between them. CDR1 DFQATT and CDR2 SNEGSKA come from the germline V gene (reference sequence).

This clone was picked up one time. The genes are TRBV6-1 and TRBJ1-1, with 7 bases aligning to TRBD1. After removal of 3 bases from V and 3 bases from J, the junction contained 4 bases not matched to a gene. The CDR3 sequence is 14 residues long. CDR1 and CDR2 (germline): MNHNS, SASEGT. The CDR3 loop reads CASSETGTDTEAFF. The CDR3 DNA follows: TGTGCCAGCAGTGAGACCGGGACAGACACTGAAGCTTTCTTT.

J is TRBJ2-2 and V is TRBV6-1; D unresolved. V was cut by 1 base and J by 3 bases, with 9 bases left in between. CDR3 length: 15 amino acids. Germline-derived CDR1 and CDR2 are MNHNS and SASEGT. CDR3 sequence (DNA): TGTGCCAGCAGTGAAGGGTCGGTGGACACCGGGGAGCTGTTTTTT. This codes for CASSEGSVDTGELFF.

This sequence joins TRBV29-1 and TRBJ2-1; D gene uncertain. The V gene lost 0 bases and the J gene lost 3 bases, with 15 bases spanning the gap. CDR3 length equals 16 residues. The germline CDR1 and CDR2 sequences are SQVTM and ANQGSEA. CDR3 sequence (DNA): TGCAGCGTTGAAGATGAGGTTTTCTCCAACTACAATGAGCAGTTCTTC. Encoded protein: CSVEDEVFSNYNEQFF.

The chain is built from TRBV12-3 or TRBV12-4 and TRBJ2-3; D remains ambiguous. Trimming cost V 1 base and J 3 bases, with 5 bases left between them. This CDR3 comprises 13 residues. The DNA of the CDR3 is TGTGCCAGCAGTTTAGTCTCTACAGATACGCAGTATTTT. It yields the protein CASSLVSTDTQYF.

The V call is TRBV28, the J call TRBJ1-4; D may be TRBD1 (5 bases). V lost 6 bases and J lost 4, with 12 bases in between. CDR3 length equals 14 residues. Germline V CDR1 and CDR2: MDHEN, SYDVKM. The DNA for the CDR3 is TGTGCCAGCAGCTCCGGGACTATTAATGAAAAACTGTTTTTT. It yields the protein CASSSGTINEKLFF.

V gene TRBV4-1 combines with J gene TRBJ1-1; D is ambiguous. The CDR3 totals 14 residues. The germline V gene has CDR1 MGHRA and CDR2 YSYEKL. V was clipped by 0 bases and J by 8 bases, with 13 bases between them. CDR3 sequence (DNA): TGCGCCAGCAGCCAAGACCGGGCCTCGAAAGAAGCTTTCTTT. It encodes CASSQDRASKEAFF.

This chain links TRBV5-5 with TRBJ1-2; D is perhaps TRBD1 (5 bases). The CDR3 is 13 residues long. Germline CDR1 is SGHKS and CDR2 is YYEKEE (reference sequence). V dropped 4 bases and J dropped 4 bases, with 11 bases sitting between them. DNA for the CDR3: TGTGCCAGCAGCCCTGGGGCGGGCTATGGCTACACCTTC. Translating it yields CASSPGAGYGYTF.

V usage is TRBV5-6 and J usage is TRBJ1-5; the D is unclear. V shed 6 bases and J shed 6 bases, with 19 bases lying between them. Looked up from germline, CDR1 is SGHDT and CDR2 is YYEEEE. This CDR3 region has 15 residues. The CDR3 region is CASKLGGAPGQPQHF. In DNA, the CDR3 is TGTGCCAGCAAGCTTGGAGGAGCTCCCGGTCAGCCCCAGCATTTT.

The chain couples TRBV7-7 to TRBJ2-1; D not resolved. V lost 5 bases to trimming and J lost 5 bases, with 16 bases between them. The germline V gene has CDR1 SSHAT and CDR2 FNYEAQ (reference sequence). This CDR3 is built from 15 residues. Written as DNA, the CDR3 is TGTGCCAGCAGCCGGTCTGGTGGTGGCCACAATGAGCAGTTCTTC. Amino acid sequence: CASSRSGGGHNEQFF. Based on the CDR3 plus reference TRBV7-7 and TRBJ2-1, the full variable domain is GAGVSQSPRYKVTKRGQDVTLRCDPISSHATLYWYQQALGQGPEFLTYFNYEAQPDKSGLPSDRFSAERPEGSISTLTIQRTEQRDSAMYRCASSRSGGGHNEQFFGPGTRLTVL.

The table lists this clone with a count of one. The CDR3 loop is CASSQEIGGRTEAFF. As DNA, the CDR3 is TGTGCCAGCAGCCAAGAGATTGGGGGCAGGACTGAAGCTTTCTTT. The chain has TRBV14 and TRBJ1-1; D possibly corresponds to TRBD1 (6 bases). V lost 0 bases and J lost 5, with 13 bases in between. The CDR3 runs to 15 residues. The germline V gene encodes CDR1 SGHDN and CDR2 FVKESK.

The CDR3: CSVGSTGGRQAFF. DNA for the CDR3: TGCAGCGTTGGGTCTACAGGGGGCCGCCAAGCTTTCTTT. The chain joins TRBV29-1 to TRBJ1-1, with 9 bases matching TRBD1. CDR1 is SQVTM, CDR2 ANQGSEA, per germline. V trimming: 4 bases; J trimming: 9 bases; junction bases outside the gene matches: 9. The CDR3 sequence is 13 residues long.

The chain is built from TRBV19 and TRBJ1-4; 7 positions agree with TRBD1. The V gene's germline CDR1 is LNHDA and CDR2 SQIVND (reference sequence). The CDR3 is made up of 14 amino acids. Trimming cost V 2 bases and J 6 bases; bases outside gene matches: 3. The CDR3, as DNA: TGTGCCAGTAGTATAACAGGGGAAGATGAAAAACTGTTTTTT. Protein: CASSITGEDEKLFF.